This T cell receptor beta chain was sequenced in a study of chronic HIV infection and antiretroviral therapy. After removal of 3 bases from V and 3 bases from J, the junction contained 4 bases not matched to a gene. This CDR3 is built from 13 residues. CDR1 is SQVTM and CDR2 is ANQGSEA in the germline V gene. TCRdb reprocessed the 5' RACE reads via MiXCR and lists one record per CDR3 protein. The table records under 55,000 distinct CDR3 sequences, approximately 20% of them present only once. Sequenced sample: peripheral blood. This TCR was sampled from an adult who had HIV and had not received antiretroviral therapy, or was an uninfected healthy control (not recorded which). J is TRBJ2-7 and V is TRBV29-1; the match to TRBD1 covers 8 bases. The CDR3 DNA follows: TGCAGCGTTGAGGGGGACAGGTACTACGAGCAGTACTTC. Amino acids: CSVEGDRYYEQYF.